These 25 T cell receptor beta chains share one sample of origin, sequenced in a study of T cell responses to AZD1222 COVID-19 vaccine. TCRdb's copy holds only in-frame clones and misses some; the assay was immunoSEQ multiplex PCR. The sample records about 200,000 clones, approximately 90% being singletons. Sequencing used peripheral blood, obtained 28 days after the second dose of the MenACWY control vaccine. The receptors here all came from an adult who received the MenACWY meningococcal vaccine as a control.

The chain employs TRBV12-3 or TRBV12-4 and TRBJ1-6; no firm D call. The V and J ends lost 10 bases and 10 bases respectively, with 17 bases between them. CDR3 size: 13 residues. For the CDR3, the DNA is TGTGCCACCCTCTCGGGAGGGTCCTCACCCCTCCACTTT. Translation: CATLSGGSSPLHF.

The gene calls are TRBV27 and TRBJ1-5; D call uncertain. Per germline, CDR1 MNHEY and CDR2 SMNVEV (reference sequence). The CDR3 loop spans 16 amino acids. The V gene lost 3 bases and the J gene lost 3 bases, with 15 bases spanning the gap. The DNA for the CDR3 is TGTGCCAGCAGTTTTGCCAGCCAAACACTCAATCAGCCCCAGCATTTT. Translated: CASSFASQTLNQPQHF.

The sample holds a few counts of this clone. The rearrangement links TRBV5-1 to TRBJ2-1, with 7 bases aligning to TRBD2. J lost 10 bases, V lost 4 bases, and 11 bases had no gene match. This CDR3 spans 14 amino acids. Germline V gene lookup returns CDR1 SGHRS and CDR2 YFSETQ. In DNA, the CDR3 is TGCGCCAGCAGCCTCGTATTGGGCGGGAGAGAGCAGTTCTTC. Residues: CASSLVLGGREQFF.

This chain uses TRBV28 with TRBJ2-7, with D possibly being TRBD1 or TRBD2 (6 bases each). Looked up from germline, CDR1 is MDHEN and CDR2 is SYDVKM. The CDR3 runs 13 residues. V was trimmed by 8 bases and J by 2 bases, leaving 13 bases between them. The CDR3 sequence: CASGGRFPYEQYF. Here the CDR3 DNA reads TGTGCCAGCGGGGGGCGTTTCCCCTACGAGCAGTACTTC.

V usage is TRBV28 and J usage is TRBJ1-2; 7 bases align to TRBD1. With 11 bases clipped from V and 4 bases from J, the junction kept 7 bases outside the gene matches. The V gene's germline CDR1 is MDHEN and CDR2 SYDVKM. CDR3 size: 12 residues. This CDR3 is CAGSTGAYGYTF. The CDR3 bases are TGTGCCGGTTCCACAGGGGCCTATGGCTACACCTTC.

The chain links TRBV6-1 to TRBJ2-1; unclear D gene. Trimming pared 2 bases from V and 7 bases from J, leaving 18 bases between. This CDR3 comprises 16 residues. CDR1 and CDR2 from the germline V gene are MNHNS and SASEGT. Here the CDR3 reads CASSEPGSFLRNEQFF. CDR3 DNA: TGTGCCAGCAGTGAACCGGGTTCCTTTCTTCGAAATGAGCAGTTCTTC.

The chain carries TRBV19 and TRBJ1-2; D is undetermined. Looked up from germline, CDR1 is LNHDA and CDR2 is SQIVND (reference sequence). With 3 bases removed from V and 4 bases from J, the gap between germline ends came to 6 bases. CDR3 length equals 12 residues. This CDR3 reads CASSITSYGYTF. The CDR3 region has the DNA TGTGCCAGTAGTATCACTAGCTATGGCTACACCTTC.

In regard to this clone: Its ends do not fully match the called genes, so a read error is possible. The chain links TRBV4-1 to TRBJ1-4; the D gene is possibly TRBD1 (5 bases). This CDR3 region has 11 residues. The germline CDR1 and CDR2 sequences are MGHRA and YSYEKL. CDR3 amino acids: CASSQGDGSYF. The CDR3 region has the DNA TGCGCCAGCAGCCAAGGGGACGGGTCTTATTTT.

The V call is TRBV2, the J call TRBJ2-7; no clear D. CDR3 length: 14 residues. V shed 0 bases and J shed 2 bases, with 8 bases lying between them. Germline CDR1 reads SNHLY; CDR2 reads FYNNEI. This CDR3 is CASSEAVPAYEQYF. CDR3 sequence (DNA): TGTGCCAGCAGTGAAGCGGTACCCGCCTACGAGCAGTACTTC.

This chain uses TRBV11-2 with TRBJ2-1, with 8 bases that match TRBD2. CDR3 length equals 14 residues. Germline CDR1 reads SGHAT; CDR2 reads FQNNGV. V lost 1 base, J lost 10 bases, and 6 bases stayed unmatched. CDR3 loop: CASSLGAGVDEQFF. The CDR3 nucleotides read TGTGCCAGCAGCTTAGGAGCGGGAGTGGACGAGCAGTTCTTC.

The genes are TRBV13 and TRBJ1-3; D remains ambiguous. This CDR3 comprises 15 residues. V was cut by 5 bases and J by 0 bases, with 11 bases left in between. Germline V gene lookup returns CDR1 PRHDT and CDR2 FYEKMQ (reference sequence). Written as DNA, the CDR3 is TGTGCCAGCAGCCGGAGTGCGACCTCTGGAAACACCATATATTTT. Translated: CASSRSATSGNTIYF.

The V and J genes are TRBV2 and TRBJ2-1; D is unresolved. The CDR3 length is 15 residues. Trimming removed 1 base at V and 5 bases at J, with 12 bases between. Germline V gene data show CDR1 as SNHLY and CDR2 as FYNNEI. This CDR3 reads CASSEDPHVHNEQFF. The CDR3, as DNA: TGTGCCAGCAGTGAAGACCCTCACGTTCACAATGAGCAGTTCTTC.

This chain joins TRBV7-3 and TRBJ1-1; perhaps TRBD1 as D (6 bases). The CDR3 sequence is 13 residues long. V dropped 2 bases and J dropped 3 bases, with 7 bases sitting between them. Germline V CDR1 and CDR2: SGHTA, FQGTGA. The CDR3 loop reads CASSLGGDTEAFF. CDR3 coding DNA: TGTGCCAGCAGCTTAGGGGGCGACACTGAAGCTTTCTTT. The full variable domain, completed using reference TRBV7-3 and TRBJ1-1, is GAGVSQTPSNKVTEKGKYVELRCDPISGHTALYWYRQSLGQGPEFLIYFQGTGAADDSGLPNDRFFAVRPEGSVSTLKIQRTERGDSAVYLCASSLGGDTEAFFGQGTRLTVV.

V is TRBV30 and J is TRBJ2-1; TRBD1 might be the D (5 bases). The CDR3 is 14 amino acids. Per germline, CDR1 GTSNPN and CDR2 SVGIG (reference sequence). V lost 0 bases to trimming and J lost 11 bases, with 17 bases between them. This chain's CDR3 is CAWSVLMGQAKQFF. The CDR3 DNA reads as TGTGCCTGGAGTGTACTAATGGGGCAGGCAAAGCAGTTCTTC. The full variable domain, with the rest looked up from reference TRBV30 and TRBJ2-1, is SQTIHQWPATLVQPVGSPLSLECTVEGTSNPNLYWYRQAAGRGLQLLFYSVGIGQISSEVPQNLSASRPQDRQFILSSKKLLLSDSGFYLCAWSVLMGQAKQFFGPGTRLTVL.

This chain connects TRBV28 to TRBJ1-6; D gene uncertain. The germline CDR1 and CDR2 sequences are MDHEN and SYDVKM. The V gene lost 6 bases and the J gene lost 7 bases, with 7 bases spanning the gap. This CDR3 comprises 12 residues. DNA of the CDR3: TGTGCCAGCAGAATTCCGAATTCACCCCTCCACTTT. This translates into CASRIPNSPLHF.

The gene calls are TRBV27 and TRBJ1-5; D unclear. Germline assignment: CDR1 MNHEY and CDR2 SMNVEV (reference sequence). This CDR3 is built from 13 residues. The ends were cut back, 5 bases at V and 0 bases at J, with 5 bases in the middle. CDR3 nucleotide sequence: TGTGCCAGCAGTGGAAATAGCAATCAGCCCCAGCATTTT. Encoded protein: CASSGNSNQPQHF.

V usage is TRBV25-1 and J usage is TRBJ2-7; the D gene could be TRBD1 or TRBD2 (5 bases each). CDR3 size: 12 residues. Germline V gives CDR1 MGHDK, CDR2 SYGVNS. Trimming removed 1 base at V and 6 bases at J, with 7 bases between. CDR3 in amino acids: CASSEWGIEQYF. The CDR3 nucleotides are TGTGCCAGCAGTGAATGGGGGATCGAGCAGTACTTC.

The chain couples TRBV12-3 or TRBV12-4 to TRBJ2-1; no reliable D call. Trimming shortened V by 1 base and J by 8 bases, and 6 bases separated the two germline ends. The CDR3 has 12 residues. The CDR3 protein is CASSLGGHEQFF. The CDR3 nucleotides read TGTGCCAGCAGTTTAGGAGGCCATGAGCAGTTCTTC.

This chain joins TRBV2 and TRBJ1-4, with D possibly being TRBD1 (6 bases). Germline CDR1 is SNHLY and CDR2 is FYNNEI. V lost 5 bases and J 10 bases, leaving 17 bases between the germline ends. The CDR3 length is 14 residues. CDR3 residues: CASSLGTPAGKLFF. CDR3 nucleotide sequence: TGTGCCAGCAGTCTTGGGACACCCGCGGGAAAACTGTTTTTT.

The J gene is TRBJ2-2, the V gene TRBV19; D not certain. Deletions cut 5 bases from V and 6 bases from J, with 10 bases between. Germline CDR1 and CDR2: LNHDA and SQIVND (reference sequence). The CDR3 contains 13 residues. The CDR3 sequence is CASSSFGPGELFF. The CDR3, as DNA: TGTGCCAGTAGTTCCTTTGGCCCCGGGGAGCTGTTTTTT.

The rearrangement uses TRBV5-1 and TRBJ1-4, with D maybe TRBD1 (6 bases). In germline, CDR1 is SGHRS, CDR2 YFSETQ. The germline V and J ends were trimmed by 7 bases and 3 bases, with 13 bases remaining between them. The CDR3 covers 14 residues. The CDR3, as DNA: TGCGCCAGCCGGAAACGACAGGCTAATGAAAAACTGTTTTTT. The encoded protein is CASRKRQANEKLFF.

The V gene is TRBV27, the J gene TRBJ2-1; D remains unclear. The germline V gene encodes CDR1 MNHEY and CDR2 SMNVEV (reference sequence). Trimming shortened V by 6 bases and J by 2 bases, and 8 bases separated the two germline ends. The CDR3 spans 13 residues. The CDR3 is CASRNWAYNEQFF. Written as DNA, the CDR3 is TGTGCCAGCAGGAACTGGGCCTACAATGAGCAGTTCTTC.

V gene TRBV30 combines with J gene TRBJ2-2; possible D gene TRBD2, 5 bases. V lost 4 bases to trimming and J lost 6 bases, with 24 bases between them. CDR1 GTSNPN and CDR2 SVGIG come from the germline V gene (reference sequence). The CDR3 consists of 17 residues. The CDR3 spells CAWNTPTRGRRAGELFF. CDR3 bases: TGTGCCTGGAACACCCCCACCCGGGGTCGAAGGGCCGGGGAGCTGTTTTTT. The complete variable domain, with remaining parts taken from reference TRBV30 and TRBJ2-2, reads SQTIHQWPATLVQPVGSPLSLECTVEGTSNPNLYWYRQAAGRGLQLLFYSVGIGQISSEVPQNLSASRPQDRQFILSSKKLLLSDSGFYLCAWNTPTRGRRAGELFFGEGSRLTVL.

The CDR3 nucleotides read TGTGCCAGCAGTGACTCGGGGGGTCAGCCCCAGCATTTT. Protein product: CASSDSGGQPQHF. The V call is TRBV6-4, the J call TRBJ1-5, with D perhaps TRBD1 (5 bases). This CDR3 is built from 13 residues. Trimming stripped 0 bases from V and 6 bases from J, with 6 bases between. Germline V gives CDR1 MRHNA, CDR2 SNTAGT.

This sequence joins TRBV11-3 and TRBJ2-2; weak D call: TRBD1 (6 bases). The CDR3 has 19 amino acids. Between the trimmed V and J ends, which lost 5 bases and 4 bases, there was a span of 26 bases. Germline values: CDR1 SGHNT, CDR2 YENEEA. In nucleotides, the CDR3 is TGTGCCAGCAGCCGGGCAGAGGACAGAAATGGAGCGGTCACCGGGGAGCTGTTTTTT. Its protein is CASSRAEDRNGAVTGELFF.